Below, 21 T cell receptor beta chains from the same sample are listed, as sequenced in a study of CD4+ T cells in melanoma. The repertoire was sequenced with immunoSEQ multiplex PCR; TCRdb's copy has only in-frame clones and lacks some. The top ten clones hold 16% of a sample with around 7,100 clones, about 50% of them seen once. Specimen: cells from a culture (not recorded whether cultured in vitro). The receptor source for this set is a human donor with melanoma.

The chain carries TRBV27 and TRBJ1-1, with 9 positions matching TRBD1. Germline V gene data show CDR1 as MNHEY and CDR2 as SMNVEV (reference sequence). The CDR3 covers 16 residues. The V and J ends lost 8 bases and 4 bases, in that order; junction bases with no gene match: 14. This CDR3 reads CASSPGDRVRGTEAFF. CDR3 coding DNA: TGTGCCAGCTCCCCGGGGGACAGGGTAAGGGGCACTGAAGCTTTCTTT.

V is TRBV2 and J is TRBJ2-7; 12 nucleotides agree with TRBD2. Germline values: CDR1 SNHLY, CDR2 FYNNEI. J gave up 12 bases and V 7 bases, and 13 bases lay outside the gene matches. This CDR3 has 14 residues. The CDR3 region is CASTPGLAGSGGYF. The CDR3 DNA is TGTGCCAGCACCCCGGGACTAGCGGGCTCCGGGGGGTACTTC.

This chain connects TRBV6-1 to TRBJ2-7, with TRBD1 as a possible D gene (6 bases). Germline-derived CDR1 and CDR2 are MNHNS and SASEGT. The germline V and J ends were trimmed by 6 bases and 3 bases, with 18 bases remaining between them. This CDR3 has 15 residues. Written as DNA, the CDR3 is TGTGCCAGCAGAAGGCTACCAGGGGCCTTCTACGAGCAGTACTTC. As protein: CASRRLPGAFYEQYF.

By share, this clone counts as medium-sized. The chain uses TRBV19 and TRBJ1-2; D is unresolved. V lost 0 bases and J lost 9, with 14 bases in between. Germline V gene data show CDR1 as LNHDA and CDR2 as SQIVND (reference sequence). This CDR3 contains 14 residues. CDR3 in amino acids: CASSIDLVSRRYTF. The CDR3 DNA sequence: TGTGCCAGTAGTATAGATCTCGTCTCACGACGCTACACCTTC.

The rearrangement joins TRBV6-5 to TRBJ2-7; 10 bases match TRBD2. Unmatched junction bases numbered 11, after V lost 6 bases and J lost 6 bases. The CDR3 length is 15 residues. Germline V gene data show CDR1 as MNHEY and CDR2 as SVGAGI. The CDR3 region has the DNA TGTGCCAGCAGACCAGCGGGGGGGACCCGTTTCGAGCAGTACTTC. It codes for CASRPAGGTRFEQYF.

The chain couples TRBV29-1 to TRBJ1-6, with unresolved D. The V end was cut by 6 bases, the J end by 10 bases, with 22 bases between. The germline gives CDR1 SQVTM, CDR2 ANQGSEA. The CDR3 covers 15 residues. CDR3 loop: CSVDPTTGVVSPLHF. DNA of the CDR3: TGCAGCGTCGACCCGACAACGGGAGTGGTCTCACCCCTCCACTTT.

This clone occurred a few times. The chain employs TRBV6-1 and TRBJ2-4; D is tentatively TRBD1 or TRBD2 (5 bases each). Trimming stripped 3 bases from V and 9 bases from J, with 18 bases between. In germline, CDR1 is MNHNS, CDR2 SASEGT. This CDR3 region has 15 residues. The CDR3 spells CASSETVSPGTIQYF. In nucleotides, the CDR3 is TGTGCCAGCAGTGAGACGGTGAGCCCTGGGACCATTCAGTACTTC.

V usage is TRBV7-9 and J usage is TRBJ2-3; D may be TRBD1 (5 bases). This CDR3 region has 15 residues. CDR1 SEHNR and CDR2 FQNEAQ come from the germline V gene (reference sequence). Trimming pared 5 bases from V and 0 bases from J, leaving 12 bases between. The CDR3: CASSRQGSSTDTQYF. The DNA of the CDR3 is TGTGCCAGCAGCCGCCAGGGTTCTAGCACAGATACGCAGTATTTT.

This chain links TRBV5-1 with TRBJ1-2, with TRBD1 matching 8 bases. Trimming removed 0 bases from V and 6 bases from J; junction bases left unmatched: 7. CDR1 SGHRS and CDR2 YFSETQ come from the germline V gene. CDR3 length equals 15 residues. The CDR3 spells CASSLGTGLSDGYTF. The DNA for the CDR3 is TGCGCCAGCAGCTTGGGGACAGGGTTGAGTGATGGCTACACCTTC.

The V and J genes are TRBV2 and TRBJ1-5, with D maybe TRBD1 (5 bases). The germline V gene encodes CDR1 SNHLY and CDR2 FYNNEI. CDR3 size: 14 residues. With 6 bases removed from V and 0 bases from J, the gap between germline ends came to 9 bases. DNA for the CDR3: TGTGCCAGCAGCCGACAGACTAGCAATCAGCCCCAGCATTTT. Its translation: CASSRQTSNQPQHF.

The chain recombines TRBV2 with TRBJ1-2, with D perhaps TRBD1 (5 bases). The CDR3 totals 14 residues. Deletions cut 8 bases from V and 5 bases from J, with 18 bases between. Looked up from germline, CDR1 is SNHLY and CDR2 is FYNNEI. The CDR3 loop reads CASGGEPTLYGYTF. The CDR3 region has the DNA TGTGCCAGCGGGGGGGAACCTACCTTGTATGGCTACACCTTC.

This chain links TRBV15 with TRBJ2-7, with D possibly being TRBD1 (5 bases). Germline CDR1 reads LNHNV; CDR2 reads YYDKDF (reference sequence). CDR3 length: 16 amino acids. V was pared by 0 bases and J by 0 bases, with 12 bases between. CDR3 amino acids: CATSRDITDSSYEQYF. CDR3 DNA: TGTGCCACCAGCAGAGATATCACCGACAGCTCCTACGAGCAGTACTTC. Drawing the rest from reference TRBV15 and TRBJ2-7, the complete variable domain is DAMVIQNPRYQVTQFGKPVTLSCSQTLNHNVMYWYQQKSSQAPKLLFHYYDKDFNNEADTPDNFQSRRPNTSFCFLDIRSPGLGDTAMYLCATSRDITDSSYEQYFGPGTRLTVT.

The chain links TRBV15 to TRBJ1-4, with no clear D. V was trimmed by 0 bases and J by 10 bases, leaving 12 bases between them. The CDR3 has 14 amino acids. Germline CDR1 reads LNHNV; CDR2 reads YYDKDF (reference sequence). The CDR3 sequence is CATSRDPTLGKLFF. As DNA, the CDR3 is TGTGCCACCAGCAGAGATCCCACCCTCGGAAAACTGTTTTTT.

Judged by abundance, this clone is large. The rearrangement links TRBV6-5 to TRBJ1-1; D not resolved. This CDR3 contains 13 residues. V was clipped by 6 bases and J by 6 bases, with 14 bases between them. Looked up from germline, CDR1 is MNHEY and CDR2 is SVGAGI. In DNA, the CDR3 is TGTGCCAGCAGATCGAGGGATGCAGCTGAAGCTTTCTTT. It is translated as CASRSRDAAEAFF.

The CDR3 bases are TGCGCCAGCAGCCCGGGGGGCGCACGACGGACCGGGGAGCTGTTTTTT. Residues: CASSPGGARRTGELFF. The J gene is TRBJ2-2, the V gene TRBV4-1; TRBD2 is a possible D gene (7 bases). CDR1 and CDR2 (germline): MGHRA, YSYEKL. The V end was cut by 4 bases, the J end by 5 bases, with 17 bases between. This CDR3 contains 16 residues.

This clone was observed a few times. This chain uses TRBV15 with TRBJ1-5; tentatively, D is TRBD1 (6 bases). The CDR3 is made up of 15 amino acids. V was cut by 3 bases and J by 6 bases, with 15 bases left in between. The V gene's germline CDR1 is LNHNV and CDR2 YYDKDF (reference sequence). CDR3 region: CATSRPGAESQPQHF. In nucleotides, the CDR3 is TGTGCCACCAGCAGGCCAGGGGCGGAAAGTCAGCCCCAGCATTTT.

This sequence joins TRBV11-2 and TRBJ2-3; 12 nucleotides line up with TRBD2. This CDR3 region has 16 residues. J was trimmed by 10 bases and V by 6 bases; bases with no gene match: 14. The germline V gene encodes CDR1 SGHAT and CDR2 FQNNGV. Written as DNA, the CDR3 is TGTGCCAGCAGAGGACTAGCGGGGCCCGGGGCCCTGGCGCAGTATTTT. This codes for CASRGLAGPGALAQYF. Complete variable domain (other parts from reference TRBV11-2 and TRBJ2-3): EAGVAQSPRYKIIEKRQSVAFWCNPISGHATLYWYQQILGQGPKLLIQFQNNGVVDDSQLPKDRFSAERLKGVDSTLKIQPAKLEDSAVYLCASRGLAGPGALAQYFGPGTRLTVL.

The CDR3 reads CASSRGISSYNSPLHF. The CDR3 DNA follows: TGTGCCAGCAGCAGGGGGATTAGCTCCTATAATTCACCCCTCCACTTT. The chain uses TRBV9 and TRBJ1-6; the D gene is possibly TRBD1 (6 bases). The CDR3 is 16 amino acids. The germline V gene encodes CDR1 SGDLS and CDR2 YYNGEE. V dropped 4 bases and J dropped 0 bases, with 11 bases sitting between them. Combining the CDR3 with reference TRBV9 and TRBJ1-6 gives the whole variable domain DSGVTQTPKHLITATGQRVTLRCSPRSGDLSVYWYQQSLDQGLQFLIQYYNGEERAKGNILERFSAQQFPDLHSELNLSSLELGDSALYFCASSRGISSYNSPLHFGNGTRLTVT.

The chain carries TRBV4-1 and TRBJ1-2; maybe TRBD1 (5 bases). CDR3 length: 13 amino acids. Trimming removed 0 bases from V and 8 bases from J, with 10 bases in between. Germline V CDR1 and CDR2: MGHRA, YSYEKL. The CDR3 nucleotides read TGCGCCAGCAGCCAAGATACAGGCAGGGGCTACACCTTC. This gives the protein CASSQDTGRGYTF.

The gene calls are TRBV15 and TRBJ1-3; D is undetermined. V lost 1 base, J lost 0 bases, and 7 bases lay in between. The CDR3 spans 15 residues. In germline, CDR1 is LNHNV, CDR2 YYDKDF (reference sequence). This chain's CDR3 is CATSRGRNSGNTIYF. The DNA for the CDR3 is TGTGCCACCAGCAGAGGACGGAACTCTGGAAACACCATATATTTT.

The chain uses TRBV9 and TRBJ2-7; D unresolved. Trimming left V 5 bases short and J 0 bases short, with 18 bases between. This CDR3 spans 16 amino acids. Germline V gene data show CDR1 as SGDLS and CDR2 as YYNGEE. In nucleotides, the CDR3 is TGTGCCAGCAGTGAGGACGCAGGACCCGACTCCTACGAGCAGTACTTC. This gives the protein CASSEDAGPDSYEQYF.